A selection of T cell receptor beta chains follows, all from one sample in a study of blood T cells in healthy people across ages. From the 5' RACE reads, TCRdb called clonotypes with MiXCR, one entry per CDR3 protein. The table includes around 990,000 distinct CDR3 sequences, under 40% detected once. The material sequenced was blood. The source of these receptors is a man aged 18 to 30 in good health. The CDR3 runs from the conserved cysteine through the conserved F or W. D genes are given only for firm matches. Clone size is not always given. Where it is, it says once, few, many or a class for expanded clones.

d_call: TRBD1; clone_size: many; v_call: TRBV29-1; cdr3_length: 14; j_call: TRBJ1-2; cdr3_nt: TGCAGCGTTGCAGGACAGGCCGTTAACTATGGCTACACCTTC; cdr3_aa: CSVAGQAVNYGYTF
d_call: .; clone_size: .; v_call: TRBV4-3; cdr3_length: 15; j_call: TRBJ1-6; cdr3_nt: TGCGCCAGCAGCCAAGCAATGTCCCCAAATTCACCCCTCCACTTT; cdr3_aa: CASSQAMSPNSPLHF
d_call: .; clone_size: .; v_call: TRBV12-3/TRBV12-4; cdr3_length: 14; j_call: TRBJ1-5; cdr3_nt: TGTGCCAGCAGTGAAGTACCTAGCAATCAGCCCCAGCATTTT; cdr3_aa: CASSEVPSNQPQHF
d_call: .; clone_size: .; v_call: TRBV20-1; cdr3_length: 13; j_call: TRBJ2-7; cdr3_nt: TGCAGTGCTAGAGTTCGGCAGAGATACGAGCAGTACTTC; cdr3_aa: CSARVRQRYEQYF
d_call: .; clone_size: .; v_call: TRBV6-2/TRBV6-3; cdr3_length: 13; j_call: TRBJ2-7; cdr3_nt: TGTGTCAGCAGTCTTCAGGGCCTATACGAGCAGTACTTC; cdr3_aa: CVSSLQGLYEQYF
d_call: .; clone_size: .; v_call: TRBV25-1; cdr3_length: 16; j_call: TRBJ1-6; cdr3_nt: TGTGCCAGCAGTGACGACCACAGGGATCTTTTTTCACCCCTCCACTTT; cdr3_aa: CASSDDHRDLFSPLHF
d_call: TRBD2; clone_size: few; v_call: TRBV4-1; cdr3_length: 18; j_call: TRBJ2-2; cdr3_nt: TGCGCCAGCAGCCGAACTAGACTAGCGGGGGGAAATACCGGGGAGCTGTTTTTT; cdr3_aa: CASSRTRLAGGNTGELFF
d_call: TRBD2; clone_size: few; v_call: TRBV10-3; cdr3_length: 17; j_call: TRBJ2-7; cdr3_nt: TGTGCCATCAGTGAGGAGGGTTGGATAGCGGGCGTCTACGAGCAGTACTTC; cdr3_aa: CAISEEGWIAGVYEQYF
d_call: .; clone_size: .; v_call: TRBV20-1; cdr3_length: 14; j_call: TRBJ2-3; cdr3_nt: TGCAGTGCTAGAAAAGGGGGTGGCACAGATACGCAGTATTTT; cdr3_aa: CSARKGGGTDTQYF
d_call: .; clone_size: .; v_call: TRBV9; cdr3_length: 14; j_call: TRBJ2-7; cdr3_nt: TGTGCCAGCAGCCCCCCGACTCCGGCCTATGAGCAGTACTTC; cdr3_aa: CASSPPTPAYEQYF
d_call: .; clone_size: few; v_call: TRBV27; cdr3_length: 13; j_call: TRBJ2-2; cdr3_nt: TGTGCCAGCAGTCTGTTTGCTACCGGGGAGCTGTTTTTT; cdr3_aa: CASSLFATGELFF
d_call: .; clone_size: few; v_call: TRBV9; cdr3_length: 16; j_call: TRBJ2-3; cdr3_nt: TGTGCCAGCAGCGTTGGAGGAGTTCGGGGCACAGATACGCAGTATTTT; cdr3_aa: CASSVGGVRGTDTQYF
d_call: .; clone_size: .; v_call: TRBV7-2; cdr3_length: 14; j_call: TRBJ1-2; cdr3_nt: TGTGCCAGCAGCTTAGTGGGGGAACCTATGGGCTACACCTTC; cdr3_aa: CASSLVGEPMGYTF
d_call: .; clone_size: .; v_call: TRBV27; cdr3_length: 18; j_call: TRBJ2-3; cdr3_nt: TGTGCCAGCAGTTTATCACGTGGGTGGGGCAGGCACACAGATACGCAGTATTTT; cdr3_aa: CASSLSRGWGRHTDTQYF
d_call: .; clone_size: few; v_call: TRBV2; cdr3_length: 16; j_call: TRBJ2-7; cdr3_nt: TGTGCCAGCAGTGAGGGCGCAGGGGTCGGCTCCTACGAGCAGTACTTC; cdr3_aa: CASSEGAGVGSYEQYF
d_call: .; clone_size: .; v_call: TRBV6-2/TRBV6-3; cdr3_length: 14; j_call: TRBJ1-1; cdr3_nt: TGTGCCAGCAGTGACAGCTCGGGTATCGCTGAAGCTTTCTTT; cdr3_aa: CASSDSSGIAEAFF
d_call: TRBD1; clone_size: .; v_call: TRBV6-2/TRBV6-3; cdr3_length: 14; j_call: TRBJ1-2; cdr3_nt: TGTGCCAGCAGCAGGGGGCGAGGAGACTATGGCTACACCTTC; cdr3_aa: CASSRGRGDYGYTF
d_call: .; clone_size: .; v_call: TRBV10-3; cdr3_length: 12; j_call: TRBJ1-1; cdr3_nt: TGTGCCATCAGTGCCGACGGCACTGAAGCTTTCTTT; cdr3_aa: CAISADGTEAFF
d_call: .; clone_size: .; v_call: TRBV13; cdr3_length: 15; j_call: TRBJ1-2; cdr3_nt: TGTGCCAGCAGCTTTGAGAAGGAAGGGAACTATGGCTACACCTTC; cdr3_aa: CASSFEKEGNYGYTF
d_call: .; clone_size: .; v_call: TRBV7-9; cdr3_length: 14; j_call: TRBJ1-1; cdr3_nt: TGTGCCAGCAGCTTAGGCAGGGAAGCCACTGAAGCTTTCTTT; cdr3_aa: CASSLGREATEAFF
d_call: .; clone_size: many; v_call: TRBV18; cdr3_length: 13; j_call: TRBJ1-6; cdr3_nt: TGTGCCAGCTCCCGGGATAATAATTCACCCCTCCACTTT; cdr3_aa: CASSRDNNSPLHF
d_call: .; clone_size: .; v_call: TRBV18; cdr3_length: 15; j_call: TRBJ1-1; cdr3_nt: TGTGCCAGCTCACCAGAACCGGACGTAGGTCCCGAAGCTTTCTTT; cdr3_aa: CASSPEPDVGPEAFF
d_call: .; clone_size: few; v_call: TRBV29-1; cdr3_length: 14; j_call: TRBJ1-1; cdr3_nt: TGCAGCGTTGACCCTGACGTACCGAACACTGAAGCTTTCTTT; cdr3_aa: CSVDPDVPNTEAFF
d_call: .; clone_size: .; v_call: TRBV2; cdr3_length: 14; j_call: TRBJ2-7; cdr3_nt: TGTGCCAGCAGTTCGGGACAAGGAGAAAACGAGCAGTACTTC; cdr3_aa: CASSSGQGENEQYF
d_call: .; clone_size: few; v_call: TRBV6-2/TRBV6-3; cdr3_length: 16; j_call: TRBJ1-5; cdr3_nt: TGTGCCAGCAGTTACTCGGGGGCTACGGGTTTGAGGCCCCAGCATTTT; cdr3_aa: CASSYSGATGLRPQHF
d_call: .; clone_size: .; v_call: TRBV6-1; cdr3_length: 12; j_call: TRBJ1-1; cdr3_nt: TGTGCCGCCGGAGAGGGGAACACTGAAGCTTTCTTT; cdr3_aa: CAAGEGNTEAFF
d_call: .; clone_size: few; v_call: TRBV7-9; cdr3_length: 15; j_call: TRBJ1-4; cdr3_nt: TGTGCCAGCAGCTTTTCGGGAGGGACTAATGAAAAACTGTTTTTT; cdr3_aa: CASSFSGGTNEKLFF
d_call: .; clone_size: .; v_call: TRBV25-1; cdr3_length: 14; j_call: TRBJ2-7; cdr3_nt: TGTGCCAGCAAGACTACTCAGGGGAGGGATGAGCAGTACTTC; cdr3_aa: CASKTTQGRDEQYF
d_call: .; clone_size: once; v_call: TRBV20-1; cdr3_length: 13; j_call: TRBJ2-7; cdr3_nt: TGCAGTGCTAGTCGCCTCGCCCCCAATGAGCAGTACTTC; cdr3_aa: CSASRLAPNEQYF
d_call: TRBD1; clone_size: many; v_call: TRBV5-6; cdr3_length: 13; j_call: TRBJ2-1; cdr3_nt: TGTGCCAGCAGCCGGGACAGGGAGAATGAGCAGTTCTTC; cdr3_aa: CASSRDRENEQFF
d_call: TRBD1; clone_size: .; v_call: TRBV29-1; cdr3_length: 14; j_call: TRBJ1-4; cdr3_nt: TGCAGCGCCGCAGGGGGGACAGAGGATGAAAAACTGTTTTTT; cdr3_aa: CSAAGGTEDEKLFF
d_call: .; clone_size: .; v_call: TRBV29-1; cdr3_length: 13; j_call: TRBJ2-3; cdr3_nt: TGCAGCGTCTTACAGCGGAGCACAGATACGCAGTATTTT; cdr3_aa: CSVLQRSTDTQYF
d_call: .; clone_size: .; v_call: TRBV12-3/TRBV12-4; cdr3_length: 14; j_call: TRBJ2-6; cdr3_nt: TGTGCCAGCAGAGAGGGGTCTGGGGCCAACGTCCTGACTTTC; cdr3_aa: CASREGSGANVLTF
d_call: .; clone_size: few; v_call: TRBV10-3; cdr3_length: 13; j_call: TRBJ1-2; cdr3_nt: TGTGCCATCAGTGAGTCCGGGGGTTATGGCTACACCTTC; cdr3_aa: CAISESGGYGYTF
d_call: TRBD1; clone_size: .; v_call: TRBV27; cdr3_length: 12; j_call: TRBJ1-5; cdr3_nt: TGTGCCACGTCACAGGGGACTCAGCCCCAGCATTTT; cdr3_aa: CATSQGTQPQHF
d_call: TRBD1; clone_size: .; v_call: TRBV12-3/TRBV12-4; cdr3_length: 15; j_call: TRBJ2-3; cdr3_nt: TGTGCCAGCAGTGCAGGGGGCCTTGGTACAGATACGCAGTATTTT; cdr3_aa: CASSAGGLGTDTQYF
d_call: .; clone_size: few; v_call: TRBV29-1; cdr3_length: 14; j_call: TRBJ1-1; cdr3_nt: TGCAGCGTTACTAGGGGGGGGGTAGTCCCTGAAGCTTTCTTT; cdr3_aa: CSVTRGGVVPEAFF
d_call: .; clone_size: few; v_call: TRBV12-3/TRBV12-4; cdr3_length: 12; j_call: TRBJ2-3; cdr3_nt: TGTGCCAGCAGTAAGAGCGTGAATACGCAGTATTTT; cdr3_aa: CASSKSVNTQYF
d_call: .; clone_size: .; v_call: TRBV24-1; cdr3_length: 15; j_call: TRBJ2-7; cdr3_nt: TGTGCCACCAGTGGAATTCGGGACGGCCACTACGAGCAGTACTTC; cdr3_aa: CATSGIRDGHYEQYF
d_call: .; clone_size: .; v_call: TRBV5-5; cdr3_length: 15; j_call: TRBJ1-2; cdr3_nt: TGCGCCAGCAGCTCATCAAGGAGCGCAAACTATGGCTACACCTTC; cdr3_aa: CASSSSRSANYGYTF
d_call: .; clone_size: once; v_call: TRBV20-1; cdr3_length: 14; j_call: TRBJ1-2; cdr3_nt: TGCAGTGCTAGTGATGTCGGGGGCGAGGATGGCTACACCTTC; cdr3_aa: CSASDVGGEDGYTF
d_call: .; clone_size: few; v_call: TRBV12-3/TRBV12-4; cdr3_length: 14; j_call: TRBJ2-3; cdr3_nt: TGTGCCAGCAGACCCGGGACATTCACCGATACGCAGTATTTT; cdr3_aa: CASRPGTFTDTQYF
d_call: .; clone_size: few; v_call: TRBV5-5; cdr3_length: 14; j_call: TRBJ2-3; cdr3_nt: TGTGCCAGCACTCCGGACAGCTTCACAGATACGCAGTATTTT; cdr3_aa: CASTPDSFTDTQYF
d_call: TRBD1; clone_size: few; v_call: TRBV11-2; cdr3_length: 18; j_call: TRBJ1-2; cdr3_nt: TGTGCCAGCAGCCCGATCGGCGGGGGGACAGGGGATTTCTATGGCTACACCTTC; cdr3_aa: CASSPIGGGTGDFYGYTF
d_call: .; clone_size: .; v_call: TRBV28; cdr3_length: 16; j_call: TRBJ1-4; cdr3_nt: TGTGCCAGCAGTTTCCCGGCCCCTGCAACTAATGAAAAACTGTTTTTT; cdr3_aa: CASSFPAPATNEKLFF
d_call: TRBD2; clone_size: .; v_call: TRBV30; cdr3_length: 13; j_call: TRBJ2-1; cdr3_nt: TGTGCCTGGATTGGGACTAGCTGGCTTGAGCAGTTCTTC; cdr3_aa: CAWIGTSWLEQFF
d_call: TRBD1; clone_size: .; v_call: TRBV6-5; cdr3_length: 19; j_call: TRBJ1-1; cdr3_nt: TGTGCCAGCAGTTACGGTCCCAGACAGGGAAAGTGGAGATACACTGAAGTTTTCTTT; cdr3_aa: CASSYGPRQGKWRYTEVFF
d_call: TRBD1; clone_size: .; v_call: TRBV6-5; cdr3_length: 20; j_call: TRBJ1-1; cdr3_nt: TGTGCCAGCAGTTACACTCTCCCCGACCGGGACAGGGCCCAGAACACTGAAGCTTTCTTT; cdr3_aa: CASSYTLPDRDRAQNTEAFF
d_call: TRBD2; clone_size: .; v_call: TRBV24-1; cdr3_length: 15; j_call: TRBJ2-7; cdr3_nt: TGTGCCACCAGTGAGTCGGGACTAGCTTACAATGAGCAGTACTTC; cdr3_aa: CATSESGLAYNEQYF
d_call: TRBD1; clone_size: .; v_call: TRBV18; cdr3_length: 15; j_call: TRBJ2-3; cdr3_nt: TGTGCCAGCTCCCGCCGGGACAGGGGCACAGATACGCAGTATTTT; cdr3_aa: CASSRRDRGTDTQYF
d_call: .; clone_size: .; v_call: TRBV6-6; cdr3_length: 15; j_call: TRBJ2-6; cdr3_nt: TGTGCCAGCAGTTACTTGGAGACTGGGGCCAACGTCCTGACTTTC; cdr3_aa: CASSYLETGANVLTF